The 8 T cell receptor beta chains below come from one sample, sequenced in a study of Graves' ophthalmopathy and Graves' hyperthyroidism. Amplification targeted the TCR beta CDR3 regions, with RNA transcripts as the source material. HTBI primers primed a first-round RT-PCR, and a second-round multiplex PCR followed. Each CDR3 protein is one row after TCRdb ran MiXCR on the multiplex PCR reads. The table shows 350,000 or so distinct CDR3 sequences, with roughly a sixth occurring only once. Source material: peripheral blood. These receptors came from an adult man with Graves' ophthalmopathy.

This clonotype has at least ten counts. The V call is TRBV28, the J call TRBJ2-7, with D hard to call. The germline V and J ends were trimmed by 6 bases and 6 bases, with 24 bases remaining between them. From germline, CDR1 is MDHEN and CDR2 SYDVKM. The CDR3 consists of 16 residues. In nucleotides, the CDR3 is TGTGCCAGCAGCCCCTCGGGTAGGTCCCCTTCCGGCGAGCAGTACTTC. Amino acid sequence: CASSPSGRSPSGEQYF.

This clonotype was recorded many times. The chain uses TRBV2 and TRBJ2-7; the D gene is possibly TRBD2 (5 bases). From germline, CDR1 is SNHLY and CDR2 FYNNEI. The V end was cut by 7 bases, the J end by 1 base, with 11 bases between. This CDR3 has 13 amino acids. CDR3 sequence: CASIWTESYEQYF. As DNA, the CDR3 is TGTGCCAGCATCTGGACTGAGTCCTACGAGCAGTACTTC.

Many counts were recorded for this clonotype. The chain combines TRBV30 with TRBJ2-5, with D possibly being TRBD1 (5 bases). The CDR3 loop spans 13 amino acids. The germline V gene has CDR1 GTSNPN and CDR2 SVGIG (reference sequence). V was shortened by 3 bases and J by 7 bases, with 15 bases between the two germline ends. The CDR3 DNA is TGTGCCTGGAGGCGACTGACGCAGGGGACCCAGTACTTC. Encoded protein: CAWRRLTQGTQYF. The full variable domain, completed using reference TRBV30 and TRBJ2-5, is SQTIHQWPATLVQPVGSPLSLECTVEGTSNPNLYWYRQAAGRGLQLLFYSVGIGQISSEVPQNLSASRPQDRQFILSSKKLLLSDSGFYLCAWRRLTQGTQYFGPGTRLLVL.

At least ten counts were recorded for this clonotype. This sequence joins TRBV30 and TRBJ1-1; D gene uncertain. The germline V gene has CDR1 GTSNPN and CDR2 SVGIG (reference sequence). Trimming removed 1 base at V and 3 bases at J, with 6 bases between. The CDR3 covers 12 residues. In nucleotides, the CDR3 is TGTGCCTGGAGTGACCGTTACACTGAAGCTTTCTTT. Protein: CAWSDRYTEAFF.

This clonotype has ten or more counts. The chain has TRBV11-2 and TRBJ1-2, with D unclear. V was pared by 5 bases and J by 7 bases, with 17 bases between. The CDR3 is made up of 14 amino acids. The germline gives CDR1 SGHAT, CDR2 FQNNGV. CDR3 loop: CASSLTSTSSGYTF. The CDR3 DNA reads as TGTGCCAGCAGCCTAACCTCGACGTCCTCTGGCTACACCTTC. The entire variable domain, with the rest obtained from reference TRBV11-2 and TRBJ1-2, is as follows: EAGVAQSPRYKIIEKRQSVAFWCNPISGHATLYWYQQILGQGPKLLIQFQNNGVVDDSQLPKDRFSAERLKGVDSTLKIQPAKLEDSAVYLCASSLTSTSSGYTFGSGTRLTVV.

The rearrangement joins TRBV12-3 or TRBV12-4 to TRBJ1-3; no definite D call. The V end lost 2 bases, the J end lost 0 bases, and 11 bases lay between the germline ends. The CDR3 runs 16 residues. CDR3 coding DNA: TGTGCCAGCAGTTTATGGGTCCCCTCCTCTGGAAACACCATATATTTT. Amino acids: CASSLWVPSSGNTIYF.

Ten or more counts support this clonotype. This chain connects TRBV20-1 to TRBJ2-7, with 9 nucleotides matching TRBD2. Germline V gene data show CDR1 as DFQATT and CDR2 as SNEGSKA (reference sequence). Trimming at V came to 2 bases and at J to 4 bases, leaving 6 bases not matched to a gene. The CDR3 covers 14 residues. As DNA, the CDR3 is TGCAGTGCTAGATCGGCGGGAGGGCCGTACGAGCAGTACTTC. Translation: CSARSAGGPYEQYF.

The CDR3 region has the DNA TGTGCCAGCAGTGAAGAGGTTTTCGTGAGTGAGCAGTACTTC. Translation: CASSEEVFVSEQYF. The V call is TRBV6-1, the J call TRBJ2-7; no definite D call. This CDR3 has 14 amino acids. Germline CDR1 reads MNHNS; CDR2 reads SASEGT. V was trimmed by 1 base and J by 7 bases, leaving 14 bases between them.